The entry that follows covers one T cell receptor (beta chain) sequence. These data are taken from a study of CD8 T cells in Susac syndrome. V lost 11 bases, J lost 0 bases, and 5 bases stayed unmatched. CDR3 length: 13 amino acids. The germline CDR1 and CDR2 sequences are MDHEN and SYDVKM. The RNA input was about 0.5 to 1 ug, and it was reverse transcribed with random hexamers. Across 54 Vbeta and 13 Jbeta, TCR beta CDR3 was amplified with immunoSEQ multiplex PCR. TCRdb redid the calling of the immunoSEQ multiplex PCR reads with MiXCR, one entry per CDR3 protein. The sample contains about 250,000 distinct CDR3 sequences, about 94% of which appear only once. High-throughput TCR beta sequencing covered peripheral CD8+ and CD4+ T cells. Included as multiple sclerosis controls were treatment-naive patients who had stable or active relapsing-remitting disease. Both CD4+ and CD8+ T cells were negatively isolated, and TEMRA cells underwent FACS enrichment.

The source of this sequence is a human donor with multiple sclerosis. The sequencing sample was made of CD4+ T cells from PBMCs. The chain uses TRBV28 and TRBJ1-1; 8 nucleotides match TRBD1. The DNA of the CDR3 is TGTGCCTGCGAGACAGGGGTGAACACTGAAGCTTTCTTT. Residues: CACETGVNTEAFF.